The present T cell receptor (beta chain) was sequenced within a study of cytomegalovirus exposure and HLA in healthy donors. The CDR3 contains 15 residues. Per the germline V gene, CDR1 is SGHNT and CDR2 is YENEEA. As for this clone: Its cognate antigen is unknown.

Researchers ran the PCR with 60 Vbeta and 13 Jbeta primers. Data came from immunoSEQ multiplex PCR; TCRdb stores just in-frame clones and leaves some out. The table lists under 150,000 clones, 70% to 80% of them singletons. Findings of the study overall: What a later analysis reportedly showed was that an Asian-associated ancestry cluster had fewer N-insertions than the approximately 700-donor mean. Analyzed later, most CMV-associated TCR beta chains appeared HLA-restricted. About 87% or about 30% of the time was how often most TCR beta V segments were productive, according to an earlier analysis.

Sequenced sample: PBMCs. The receptor was derived from a woman in her sixties or seventies in good health and CMV-seronegative. This rearrangement joins TRBV11-3 to TRBJ2-5; weak D call: TRBD2 (6 bases). Gene TRBJ2-7 matches the end of the DNA better, so the J call may be wrong. The CDR3 DNA sequence: TGTGCCAGCAGCTTAGAACCGGGAGCTGCCTACGAGCAGTACTTC. Protein: CASSLEPGAAYEQYF.